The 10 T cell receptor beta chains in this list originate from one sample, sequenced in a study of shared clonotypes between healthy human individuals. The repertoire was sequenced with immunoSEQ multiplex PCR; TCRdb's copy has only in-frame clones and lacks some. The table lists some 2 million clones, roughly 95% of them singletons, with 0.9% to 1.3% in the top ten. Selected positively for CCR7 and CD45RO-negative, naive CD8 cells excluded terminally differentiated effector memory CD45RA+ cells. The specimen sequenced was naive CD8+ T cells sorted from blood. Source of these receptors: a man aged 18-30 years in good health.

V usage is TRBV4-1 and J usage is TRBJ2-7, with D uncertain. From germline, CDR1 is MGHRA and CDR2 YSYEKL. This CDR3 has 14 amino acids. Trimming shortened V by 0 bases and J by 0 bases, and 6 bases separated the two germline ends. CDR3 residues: CASSQDWDSYEQYF. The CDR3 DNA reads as TGCGCCAGCAGCCAAGATTGGGACTCCTACGAGCAGTACTTC.

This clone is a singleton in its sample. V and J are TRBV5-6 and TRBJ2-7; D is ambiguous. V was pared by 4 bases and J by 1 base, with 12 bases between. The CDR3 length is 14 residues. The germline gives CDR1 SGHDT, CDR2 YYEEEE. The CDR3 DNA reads TGTGCCAGCAGCCCTGGGGTAGGGTCCTACGAGCAGTACTTC. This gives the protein CASSPGVGSYEQYF. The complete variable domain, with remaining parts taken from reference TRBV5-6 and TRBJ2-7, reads DAGVTQSPTHLIKTRGQQVTLRCSPKSGHDTVSWYQQALGQGPQFIFQYYEEEERQRGNFPDRFSGHQFPNYSSELNVNALLLGDSALYLCASSPGVGSYEQYFGPGTRLTVT.

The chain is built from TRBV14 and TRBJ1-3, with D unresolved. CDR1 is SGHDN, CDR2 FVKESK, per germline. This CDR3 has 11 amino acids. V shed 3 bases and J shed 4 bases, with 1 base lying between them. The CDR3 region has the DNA TGTGCCAGCAGCCAGGGAAACACCATATATTTT. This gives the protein CASSQGNTIYF.

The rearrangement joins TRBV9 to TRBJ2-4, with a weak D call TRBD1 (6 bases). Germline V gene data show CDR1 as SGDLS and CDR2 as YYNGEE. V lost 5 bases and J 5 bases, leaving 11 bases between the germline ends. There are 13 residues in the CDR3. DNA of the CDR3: TGTGCCAGCAGTCGGACAGACCAAAACATTCAGTACTTC. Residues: CASSRTDQNIQYF.

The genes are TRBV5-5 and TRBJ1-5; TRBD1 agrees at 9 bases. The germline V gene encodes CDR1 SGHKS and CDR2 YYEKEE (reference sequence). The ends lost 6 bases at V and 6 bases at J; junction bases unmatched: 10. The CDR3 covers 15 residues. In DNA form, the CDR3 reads TGTGCCAGCACCCCAGAACAGGGGGCTCTTCAGCCCCAGCATTTT. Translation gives CASTPEQGALQPQHF.

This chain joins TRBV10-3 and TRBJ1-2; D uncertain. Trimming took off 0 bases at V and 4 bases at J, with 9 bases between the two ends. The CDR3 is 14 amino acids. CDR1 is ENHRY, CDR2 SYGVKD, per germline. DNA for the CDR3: TGTGCCATCAGTGAGTCAGAGACGGTCTATGGCTACACCTTC. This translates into CAISESETVYGYTF.

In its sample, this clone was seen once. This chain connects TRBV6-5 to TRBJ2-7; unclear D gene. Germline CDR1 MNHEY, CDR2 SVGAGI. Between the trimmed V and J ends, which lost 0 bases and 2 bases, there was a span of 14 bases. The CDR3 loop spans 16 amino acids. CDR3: CASSYSKERIAYEQYF. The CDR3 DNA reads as TGTGCCAGCAGTTACTCGAAAGAAAGAATTGCCTACGAGCAGTACTTC.

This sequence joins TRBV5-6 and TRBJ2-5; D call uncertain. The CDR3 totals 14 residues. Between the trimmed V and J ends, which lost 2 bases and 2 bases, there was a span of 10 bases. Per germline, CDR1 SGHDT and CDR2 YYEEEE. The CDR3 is CASSFEAAQETQYF. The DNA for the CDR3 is TGTGCCAGCAGCTTTGAGGCAGCACAAGAGACCCAGTACTTC.

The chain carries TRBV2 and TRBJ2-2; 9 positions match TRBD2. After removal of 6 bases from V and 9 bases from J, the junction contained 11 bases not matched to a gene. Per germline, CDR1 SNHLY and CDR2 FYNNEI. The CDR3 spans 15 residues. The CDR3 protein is CASSPGLAGPRELFF. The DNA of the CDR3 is TGTGCCAGCAGCCCGGGGCTAGCGGGGCCTAGGGAGCTGTTTTTT.

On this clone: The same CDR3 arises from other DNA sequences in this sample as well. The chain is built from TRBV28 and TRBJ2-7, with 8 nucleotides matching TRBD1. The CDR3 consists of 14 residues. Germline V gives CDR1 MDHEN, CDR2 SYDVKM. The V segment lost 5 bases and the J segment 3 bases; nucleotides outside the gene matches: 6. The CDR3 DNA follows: TGTGCCAGCAGTCAGCCCGGACAGGGCTACGAGCAGTACTTC. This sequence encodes CASSQPGQGYEQYF.